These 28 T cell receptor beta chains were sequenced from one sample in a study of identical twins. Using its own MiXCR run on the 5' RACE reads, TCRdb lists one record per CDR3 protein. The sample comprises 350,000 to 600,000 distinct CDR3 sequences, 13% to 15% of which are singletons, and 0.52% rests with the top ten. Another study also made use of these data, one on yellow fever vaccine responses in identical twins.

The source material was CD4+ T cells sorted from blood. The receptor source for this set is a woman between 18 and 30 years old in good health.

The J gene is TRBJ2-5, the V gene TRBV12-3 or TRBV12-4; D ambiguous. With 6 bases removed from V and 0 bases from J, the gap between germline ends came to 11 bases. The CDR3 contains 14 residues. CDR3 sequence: CASSSALHQETQYF. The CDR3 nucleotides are TGTGCCAGCAGCTCCGCGCTCCACCAAGAGACCCAGTACTTC.

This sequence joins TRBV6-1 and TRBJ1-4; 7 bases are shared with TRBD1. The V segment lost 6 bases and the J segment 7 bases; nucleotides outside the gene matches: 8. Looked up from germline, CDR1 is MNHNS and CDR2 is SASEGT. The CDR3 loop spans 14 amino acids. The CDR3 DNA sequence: TGTGCCAGCAGCTCAGGGGGGCTGGGTGAAAAACTGTTTTTT. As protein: CASSSGGLGEKLFF.

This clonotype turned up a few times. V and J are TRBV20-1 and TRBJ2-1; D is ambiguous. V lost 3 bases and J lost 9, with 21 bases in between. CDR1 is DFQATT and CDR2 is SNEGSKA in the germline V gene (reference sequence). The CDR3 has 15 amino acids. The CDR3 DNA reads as TGCAGTGCTAGGCCGTCAGGACCAATAGGCGGTGAGCAGTTCTTC. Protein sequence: CSARPSGPIGGEQFF.

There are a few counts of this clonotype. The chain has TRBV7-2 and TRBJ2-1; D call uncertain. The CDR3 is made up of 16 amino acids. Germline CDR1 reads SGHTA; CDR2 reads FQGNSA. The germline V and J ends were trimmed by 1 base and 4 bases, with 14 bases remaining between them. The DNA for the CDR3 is TGTGCCAGCAGCTTAGAGATATCAGGATGGTACAATGAGCAGTTCTTC. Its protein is CASSLEISGWYNEQFF.

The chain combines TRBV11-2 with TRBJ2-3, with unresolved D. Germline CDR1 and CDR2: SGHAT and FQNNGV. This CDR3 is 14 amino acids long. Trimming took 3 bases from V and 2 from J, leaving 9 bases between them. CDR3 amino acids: CASSFFRTTDTQYF. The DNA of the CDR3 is TGTGCCAGCAGCTTCTTTCGGACCACAGATACGCAGTATTTT.

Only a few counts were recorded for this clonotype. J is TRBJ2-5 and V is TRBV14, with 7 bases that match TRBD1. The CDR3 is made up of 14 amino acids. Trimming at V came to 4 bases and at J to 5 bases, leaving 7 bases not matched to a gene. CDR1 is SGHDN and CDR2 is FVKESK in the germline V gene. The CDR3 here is CASSLLTGLETQYF. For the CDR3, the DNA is TGTGCCAGCAGCCTTCTGACAGGGTTGGAGACCCAGTACTTC.

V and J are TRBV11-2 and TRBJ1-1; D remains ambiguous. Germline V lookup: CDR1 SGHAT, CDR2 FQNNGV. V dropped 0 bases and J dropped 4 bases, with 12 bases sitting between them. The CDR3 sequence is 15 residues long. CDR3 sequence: CASSLDAVFATEAFF. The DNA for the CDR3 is TGTGCCAGCAGCTTAGATGCCGTGTTCGCCACTGAAGCTTTCTTT.

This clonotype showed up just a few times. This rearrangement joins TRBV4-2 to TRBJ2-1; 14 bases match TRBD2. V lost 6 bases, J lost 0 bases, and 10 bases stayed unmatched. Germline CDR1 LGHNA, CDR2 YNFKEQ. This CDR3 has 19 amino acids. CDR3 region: CASRAFGLAGGDSYNEQFF. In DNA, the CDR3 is TGTGCCAGCAGGGCCTTTGGACTAGCGGGAGGCGACTCCTACAATGAGCAGTTCTTC.

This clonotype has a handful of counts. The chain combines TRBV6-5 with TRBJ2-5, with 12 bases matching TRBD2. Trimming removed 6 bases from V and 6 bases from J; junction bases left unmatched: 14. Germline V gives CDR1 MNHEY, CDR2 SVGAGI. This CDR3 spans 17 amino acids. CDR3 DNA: TGTGCCAGCAGATACGGACTAGCGGGGAACCTCCGAAAGACCCAGTACTTC. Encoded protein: CASRYGLAGNLRKTQYF.

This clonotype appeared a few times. The CDR3 is CASSNGRGGETQYF. Here the CDR3 DNA reads TGTGCCAGCAGCAATGGCAGGGGGGGAGAGACCCAGTACTTC. The rearrangement joins TRBV7-9 to TRBJ2-5; D is possibly TRBD1 or TRBD2 (7 bases each). This CDR3 has 14 amino acids. Germline CDR1 is SEHNR and CDR2 is FQNEAQ (reference sequence). The V end lost 5 bases, the J end lost 4 bases, and 14 bases lay between the germline ends.

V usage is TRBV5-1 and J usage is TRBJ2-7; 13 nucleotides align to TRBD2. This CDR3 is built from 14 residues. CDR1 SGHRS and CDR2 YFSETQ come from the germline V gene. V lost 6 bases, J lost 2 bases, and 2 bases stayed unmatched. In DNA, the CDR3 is TGCGCCAGCAAGACTAGCGGGGGGACCTACGAGCAGTACTTC. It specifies CASKTSGGTYEQYF.

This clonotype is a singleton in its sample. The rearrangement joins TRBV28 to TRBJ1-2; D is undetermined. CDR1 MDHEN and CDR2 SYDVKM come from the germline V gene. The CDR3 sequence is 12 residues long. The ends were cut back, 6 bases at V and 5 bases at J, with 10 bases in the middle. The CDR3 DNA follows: TGTGCCAGCAGCTTGACGGAGTATGGCTACACCTTC. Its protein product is CASSLTEYGYTF.

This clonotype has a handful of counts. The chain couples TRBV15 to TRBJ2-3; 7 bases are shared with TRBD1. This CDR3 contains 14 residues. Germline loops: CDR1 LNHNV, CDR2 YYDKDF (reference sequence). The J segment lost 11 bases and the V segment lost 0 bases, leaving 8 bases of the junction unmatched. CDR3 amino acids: CATSRDFRAGGQYF. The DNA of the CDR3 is TGTGCCACCAGCAGAGATTTTAGGGCAGGGGGGCAGTATTTT.

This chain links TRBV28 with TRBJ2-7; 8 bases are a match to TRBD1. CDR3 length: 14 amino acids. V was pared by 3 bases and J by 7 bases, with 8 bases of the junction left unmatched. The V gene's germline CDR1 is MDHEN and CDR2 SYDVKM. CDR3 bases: TGTGCCAGCAGTTTTCCCCTTACAGGGGGGGAGCAGTACTTC. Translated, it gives CASSFPLTGGEQYF.

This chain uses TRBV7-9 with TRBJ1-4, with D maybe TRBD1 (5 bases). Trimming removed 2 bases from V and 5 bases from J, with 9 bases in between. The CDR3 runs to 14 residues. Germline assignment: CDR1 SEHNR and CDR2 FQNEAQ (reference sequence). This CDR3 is CASSLRGDNEKLFF. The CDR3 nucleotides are TGTGCCAGCAGCTTACGGGGGGACAATGAAAAACTGTTTTTT.

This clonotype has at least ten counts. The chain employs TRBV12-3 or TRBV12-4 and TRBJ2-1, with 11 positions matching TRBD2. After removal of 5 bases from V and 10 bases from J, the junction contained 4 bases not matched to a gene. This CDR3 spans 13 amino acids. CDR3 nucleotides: TGTGCCAGCAGTAGCCGACTAGCGGGGGAGCAGTTCTTC. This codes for CASSSRLAGEQFF.

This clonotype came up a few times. DNA for the CDR3: TGCAGTGCTAGCAGGACAGCGCTATCCTACGAGCAGTACTTC. Its protein is CSASRTALSYEQYF. This chain connects TRBV20-1 to TRBJ2-7, with TRBD1 as a possible D gene (6 bases). Trimming pared 3 bases from V and 1 base from J, leaving 13 bases between. Germline V gene lookup returns CDR1 DFQATT and CDR2 SNEGSKA (reference sequence). The CDR3 loop spans 14 amino acids.

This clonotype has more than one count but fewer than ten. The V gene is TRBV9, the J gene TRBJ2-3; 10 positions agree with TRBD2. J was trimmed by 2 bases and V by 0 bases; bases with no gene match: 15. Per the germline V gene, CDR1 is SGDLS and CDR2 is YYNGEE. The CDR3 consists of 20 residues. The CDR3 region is CASSVALRDWTSGVTDTQYF. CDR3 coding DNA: TGTGCCAGCAGCGTAGCTCTGAGGGATTGGACTAGCGGAGTCACAGATACGCAGTATTTT.

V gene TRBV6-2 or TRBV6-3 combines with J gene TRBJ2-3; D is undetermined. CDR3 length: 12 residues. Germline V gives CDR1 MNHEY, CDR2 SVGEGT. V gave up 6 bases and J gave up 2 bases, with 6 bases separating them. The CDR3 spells CASRKITDTQYF. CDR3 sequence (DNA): TGTGCCAGCAGAAAGATCACAGATACGCAGTATTTT.

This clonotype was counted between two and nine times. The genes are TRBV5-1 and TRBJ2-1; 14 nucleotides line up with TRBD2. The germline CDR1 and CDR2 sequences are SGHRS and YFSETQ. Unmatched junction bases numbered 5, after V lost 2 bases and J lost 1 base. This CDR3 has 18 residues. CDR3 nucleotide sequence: TGCGCCAGCAGCTTACGGACTAGCGGGGGGTTATCCTACAATGAGCAGTTCTTC. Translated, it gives CASSLRTSGGLSYNEQFF.

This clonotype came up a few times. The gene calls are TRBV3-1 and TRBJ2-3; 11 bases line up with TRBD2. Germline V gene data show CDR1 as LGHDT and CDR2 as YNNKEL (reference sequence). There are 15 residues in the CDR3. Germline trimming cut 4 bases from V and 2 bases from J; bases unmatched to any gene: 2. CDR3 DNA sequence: TGTGCCAGCAGCCCTAGCGGGAGGTTCACAGATACGCAGTATTTT. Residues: CASSPSGRFTDTQYF.

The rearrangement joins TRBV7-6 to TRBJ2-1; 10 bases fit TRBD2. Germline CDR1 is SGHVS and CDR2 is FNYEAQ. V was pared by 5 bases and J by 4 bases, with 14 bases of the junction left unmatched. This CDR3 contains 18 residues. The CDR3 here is CASSPHRLAGLLYNEQFF. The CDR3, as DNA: TGTGCCAGCAGCCCGCACAGACTAGCGGGCCTATTATACAATGAGCAGTTCTTC.

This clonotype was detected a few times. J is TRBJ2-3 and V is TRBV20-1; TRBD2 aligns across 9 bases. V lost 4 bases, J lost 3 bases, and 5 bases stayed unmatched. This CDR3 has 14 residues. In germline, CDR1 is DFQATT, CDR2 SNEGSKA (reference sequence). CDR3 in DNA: TGCAGTGCTAAGAAAGCGGGAGGAACAGATACGCAGTATTTT. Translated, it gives CSAKKAGGTDTQYF.

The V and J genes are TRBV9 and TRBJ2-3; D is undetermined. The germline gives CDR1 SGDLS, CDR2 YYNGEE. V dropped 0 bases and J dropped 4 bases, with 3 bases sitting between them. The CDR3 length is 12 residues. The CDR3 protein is CASSVAPDTQYF. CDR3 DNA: TGTGCCAGCAGCGTAGCCCCAGATACGCAGTATTTT.

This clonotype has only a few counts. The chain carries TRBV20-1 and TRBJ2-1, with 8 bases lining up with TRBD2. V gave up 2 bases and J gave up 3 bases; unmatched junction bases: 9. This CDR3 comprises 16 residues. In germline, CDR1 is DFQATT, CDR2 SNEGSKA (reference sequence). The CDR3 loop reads CSARHGSGTLYNEQFF. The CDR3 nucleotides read TGCAGTGCTAGACATGGTAGCGGGACCCTCTACAATGAGCAGTTCTTC.

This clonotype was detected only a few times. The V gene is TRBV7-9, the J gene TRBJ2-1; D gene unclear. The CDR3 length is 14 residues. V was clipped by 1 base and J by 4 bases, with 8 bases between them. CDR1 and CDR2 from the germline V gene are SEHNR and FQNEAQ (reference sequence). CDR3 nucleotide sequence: TGTGCCAGCAGCTTAGGGCCCGGGTACAATGAGCAGTTCTTC. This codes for CASSLGPGYNEQFF.

This chain's CDR3 is CASSFSGRSTDTQYF. The CDR3 DNA is TGTGCCAGCAGTTTTAGCGGGAGGAGCACAGATACGCAGTATTTT. This chain links TRBV7-9 with TRBJ2-3; 10 positions agree with TRBD2. This CDR3 region has 15 residues. Germline values: CDR1 SEHNR, CDR2 FQNEAQ (reference sequence). J gave up 0 bases and V 6 bases, and 3 bases lay outside the gene matches.

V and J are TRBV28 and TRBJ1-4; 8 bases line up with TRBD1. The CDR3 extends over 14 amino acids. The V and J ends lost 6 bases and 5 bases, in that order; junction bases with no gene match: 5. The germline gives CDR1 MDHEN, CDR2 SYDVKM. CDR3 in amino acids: CASSRQGANEKLFF. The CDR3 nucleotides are TGTGCCAGCAGCCGCCAGGGGGCAAATGAAAAACTGTTTTTT.